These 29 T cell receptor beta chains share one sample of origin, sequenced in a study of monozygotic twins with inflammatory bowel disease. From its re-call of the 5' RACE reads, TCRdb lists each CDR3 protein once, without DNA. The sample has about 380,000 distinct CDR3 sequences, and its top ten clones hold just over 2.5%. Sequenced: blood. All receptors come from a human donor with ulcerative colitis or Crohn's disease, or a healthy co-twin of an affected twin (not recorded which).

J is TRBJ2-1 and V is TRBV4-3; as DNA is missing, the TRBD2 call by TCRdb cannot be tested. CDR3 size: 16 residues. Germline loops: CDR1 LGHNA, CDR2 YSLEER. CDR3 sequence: CASSLLPSGGASEQFF.

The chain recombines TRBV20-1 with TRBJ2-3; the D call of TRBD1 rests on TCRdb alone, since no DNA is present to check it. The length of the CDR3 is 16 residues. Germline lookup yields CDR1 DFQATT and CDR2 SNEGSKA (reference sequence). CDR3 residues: CSADVGQARGTDTQYF.

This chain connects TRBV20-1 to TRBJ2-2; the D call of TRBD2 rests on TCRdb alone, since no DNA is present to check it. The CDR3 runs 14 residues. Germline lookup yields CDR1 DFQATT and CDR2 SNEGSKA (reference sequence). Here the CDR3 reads CSAKVRGNTGELFF.

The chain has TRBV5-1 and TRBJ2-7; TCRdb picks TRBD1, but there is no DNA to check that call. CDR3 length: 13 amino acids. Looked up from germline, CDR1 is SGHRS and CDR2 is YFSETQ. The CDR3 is CASSLNREYEQYF.

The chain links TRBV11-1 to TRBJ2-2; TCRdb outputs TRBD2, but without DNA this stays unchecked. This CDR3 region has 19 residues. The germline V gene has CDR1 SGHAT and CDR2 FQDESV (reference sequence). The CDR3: CASSPPYGSGGPNTGELFF.

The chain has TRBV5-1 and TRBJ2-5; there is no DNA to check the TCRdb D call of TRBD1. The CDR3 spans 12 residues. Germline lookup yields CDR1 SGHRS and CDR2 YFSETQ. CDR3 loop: CASSLQGETQYF.

The CDR3 sequence is CASSPRQGRDEQFF. V gene TRBV3-1 combines with J gene TRBJ2-1; TCRdb's assignment of TRBD1 cannot be checked, as there is no DNA. The CDR3 contains 14 residues. Per germline, CDR1 LGHDT and CDR2 YNNKEL (reference sequence).

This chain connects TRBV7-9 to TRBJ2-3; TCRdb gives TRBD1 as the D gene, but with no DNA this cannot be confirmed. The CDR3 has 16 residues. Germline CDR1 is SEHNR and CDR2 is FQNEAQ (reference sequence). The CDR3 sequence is CASSFPGRGGADTQYF.

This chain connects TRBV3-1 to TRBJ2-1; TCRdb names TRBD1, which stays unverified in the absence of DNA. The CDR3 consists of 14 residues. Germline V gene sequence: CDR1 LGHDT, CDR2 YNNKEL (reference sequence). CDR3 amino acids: CASSRGGGENEQFF.

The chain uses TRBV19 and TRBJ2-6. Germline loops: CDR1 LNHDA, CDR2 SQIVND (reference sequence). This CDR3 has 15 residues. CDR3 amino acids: CASWSQETGANVLTF.

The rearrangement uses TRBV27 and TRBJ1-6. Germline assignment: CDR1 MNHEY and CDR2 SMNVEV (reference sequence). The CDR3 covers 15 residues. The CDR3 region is CASTTAISYNSPLHF.

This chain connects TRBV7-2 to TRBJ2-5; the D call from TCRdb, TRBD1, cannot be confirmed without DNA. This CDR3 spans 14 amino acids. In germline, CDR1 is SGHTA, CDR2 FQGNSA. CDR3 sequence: CASSFQGVEETQYF.

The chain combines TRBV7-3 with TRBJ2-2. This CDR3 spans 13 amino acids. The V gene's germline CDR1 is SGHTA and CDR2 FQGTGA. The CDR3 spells CASSVGTTGELFF.

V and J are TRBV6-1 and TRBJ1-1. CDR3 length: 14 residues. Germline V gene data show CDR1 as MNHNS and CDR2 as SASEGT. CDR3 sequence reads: CASGRFRVNTEAFF.

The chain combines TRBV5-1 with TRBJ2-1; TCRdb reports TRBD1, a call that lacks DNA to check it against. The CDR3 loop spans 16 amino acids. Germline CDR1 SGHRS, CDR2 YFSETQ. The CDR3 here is CASSLIPGGGYNEQFF.

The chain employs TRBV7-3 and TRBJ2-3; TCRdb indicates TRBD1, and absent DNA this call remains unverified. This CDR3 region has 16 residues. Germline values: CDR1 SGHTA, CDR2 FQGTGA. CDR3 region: CASSLGTGGKTDTQYF.

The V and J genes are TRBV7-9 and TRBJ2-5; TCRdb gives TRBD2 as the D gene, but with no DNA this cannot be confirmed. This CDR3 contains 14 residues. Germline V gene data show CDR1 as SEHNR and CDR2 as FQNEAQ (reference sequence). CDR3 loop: CASSLVEGGETQYF. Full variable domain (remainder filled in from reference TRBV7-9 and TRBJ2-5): DTGVSQNPRHKITKRGQNVTFRCDPISEHNRLYWYRQTLGQGPEFLTYFQNEAQLEKSRLLSDRFSAERPKGSFSTLEIQRTEQGDSAMYLCASSLVEGGETQYFGPGTRLLVL.

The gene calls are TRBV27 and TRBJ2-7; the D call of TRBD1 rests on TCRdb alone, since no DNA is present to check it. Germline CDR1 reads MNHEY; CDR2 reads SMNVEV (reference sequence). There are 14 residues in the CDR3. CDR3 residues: CASRPLGASYEQYF.

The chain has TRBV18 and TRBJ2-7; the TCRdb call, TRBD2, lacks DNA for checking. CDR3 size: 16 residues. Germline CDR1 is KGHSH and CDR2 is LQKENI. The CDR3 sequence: CASSPPGTSGLYEQYF.

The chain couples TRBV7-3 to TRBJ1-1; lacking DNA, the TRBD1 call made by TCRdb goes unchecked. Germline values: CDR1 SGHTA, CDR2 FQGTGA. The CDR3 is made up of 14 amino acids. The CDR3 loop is CASSRHRVDTEAFF.

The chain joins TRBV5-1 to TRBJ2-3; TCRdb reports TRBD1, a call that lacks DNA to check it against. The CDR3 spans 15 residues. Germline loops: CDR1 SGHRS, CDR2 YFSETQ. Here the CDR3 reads CASRGVGGSTDTQYF.

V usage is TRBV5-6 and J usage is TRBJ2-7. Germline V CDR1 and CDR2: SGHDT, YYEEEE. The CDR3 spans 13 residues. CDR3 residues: CASSFDSSYEQYF.

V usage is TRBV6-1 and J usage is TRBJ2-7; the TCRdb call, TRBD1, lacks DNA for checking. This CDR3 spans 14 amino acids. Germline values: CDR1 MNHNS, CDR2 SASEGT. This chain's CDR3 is CASSQTGYPYEQYF.

The CDR3 loop reads CASRRDTIQRGHF. The chain is built from TRBV6-2 or TRBV6-3 and TRBJ2-3; the TCRdb call, TRBD2, lacks DNA for checking. The CDR3 covers 13 residues. Germline V CDR1 and CDR2: MNHEY, SVGEGT.

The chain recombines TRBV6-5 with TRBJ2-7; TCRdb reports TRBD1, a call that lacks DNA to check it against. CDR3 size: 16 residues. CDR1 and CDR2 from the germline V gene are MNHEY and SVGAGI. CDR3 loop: CASSFDPGTYSYEQYF.

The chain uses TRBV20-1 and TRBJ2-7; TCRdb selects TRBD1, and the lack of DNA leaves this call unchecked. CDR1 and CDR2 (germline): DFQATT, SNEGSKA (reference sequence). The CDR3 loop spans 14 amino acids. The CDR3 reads CSARYRGQTGEQYF.

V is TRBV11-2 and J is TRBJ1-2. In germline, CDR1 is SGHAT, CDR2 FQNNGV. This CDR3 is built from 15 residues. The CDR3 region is CASSLVLRANYGYTF. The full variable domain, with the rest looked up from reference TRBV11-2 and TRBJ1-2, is EAGVAQSPRYKIIEKRQSVAFWCNPISGHATLYWYQQILGQGPKLLIQFQNNGVVDDSQLPKDRFSAERLKGVDSTLKIQPAKLEDSAVYLCASSLVLRANYGYTFGSGTRLTVV.

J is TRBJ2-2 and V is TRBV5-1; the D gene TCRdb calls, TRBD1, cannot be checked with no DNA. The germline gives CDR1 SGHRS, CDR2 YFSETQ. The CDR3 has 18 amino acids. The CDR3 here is CASRRTGSAGLNTGELFF.

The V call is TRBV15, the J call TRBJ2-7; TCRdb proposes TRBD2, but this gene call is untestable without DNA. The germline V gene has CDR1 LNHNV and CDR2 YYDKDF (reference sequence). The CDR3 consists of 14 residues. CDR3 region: CATSRDPGGNEQYF.